The 8 T cell receptor beta chains presented below share a single source sample, sequenced in a study of T cell repertoires in cytomegalovirus infection. Antigens of these TCRs are unknown. TCRdb re-analysed the reads in MiXCR, keeping a single row per CDR3 protein. The top ten clones hold roughly two thirds of a sample with about 55,000 distinct CDR3 sequences, about 18% of them seen once. This sample comprised CD8+ T cells from cultured PBMCs, obtained from culture after CMV antigen stimulation. These TCRs come from a human donor in good health (CMV status not recorded). Some clones in this sample may be carry-over from other donors' samples.

This chain connects TRBV5-6 to TRBJ2-3, with D perhaps being TRBD1 or TRBD2 (5 bases each). There are 13 residues in the CDR3. The V gene's germline CDR1 is SGHDT and CDR2 YYEEEE. Trimming cost V 4 bases and J 0 bases, with 6 bases left between them. CDR3 bases: TGTGCCAGCAGCCGGGACAGCACAGATACGCAGTATTTT. This sequence encodes CASSRDSTDTQYF.

This clonotype has just a few counts. The chain employs TRBV19 and TRBJ2-7; D possibly matches TRBD1 or TRBD2 (6 bases each). The CDR3 is 14 amino acids. The V end lost 6 bases, the J end lost 2 bases, and 14 bases lay between the germline ends. The germline gives CDR1 LNHDA, CDR2 SQIVND (reference sequence). The CDR3: CASSYGGSTYEQYF. The CDR3 DNA sequence: TGTGCCAGTAGCTACGGGGGCAGTACCTACGAGCAGTACTTC.

The rearrangement joins TRBV11-3 to TRBJ2-5; TRBD1 is a possible D gene (5 bases). CDR3 length: 13 amino acids. The V and J ends lost 5 bases and 0 bases respectively, with 7 bases between them. CDR1 is SGHNT, CDR2 YENEEA, per germline. The CDR3: CASSRQHQETQYF. The CDR3 DNA is TGTGCCAGCAGCCGACAGCACCAAGAGACCCAGTACTTC.

The rearrangement joins TRBV4-1 to TRBJ1-2; 7 nucleotides line up with TRBD1. This CDR3 has 14 residues. V shed 1 base and J 4 bases; nucleotides not matched to a gene: 3. Germline-derived CDR1 and CDR2 are MGHRA and YSYEKL. The CDR3 region is CASSQAAGGYGYTF. The CDR3 DNA reads TGCGCCAGCAGCCAAGCGGCAGGGGGCTATGGCTACACCTTC.

This chain uses TRBV25-1 with TRBJ2-7, with 12 positions matching TRBD2. Germline assignment: CDR1 MGHDK and CDR2 SYGVNS. The CDR3 totals 13 residues. V shed 3 bases and J 7 bases; nucleotides not matched to a gene: 1. CDR3 loop: CASSDGTSGEQYF. The CDR3 nucleotides are TGTGCCAGCAGTGACGGGACTAGCGGGGAGCAGTACTTC.

The rearrangement joins TRBV27 to TRBJ2-7, with 9 positions matching TRBD1. V was clipped by 2 bases and J by 4 bases; unmatched bases: 9. The CDR3 extends over 16 amino acids. The germline gives CDR1 MNHEY, CDR2 SMNVEV (reference sequence). DNA for the CDR3: TGTGCCAGCAGTTTAACCTATCGACAGGGGGTGTACGAGCAGTACTTC. Its translation: CASSLTYRQGVYEQYF.

V and J are TRBV12-5 and TRBJ1-6, with D possibly matching TRBD1 (5 bases). The CDR3 sequence is 13 residues long. The germline V gene has CDR1 LGHNT and CDR2 FRNRAP. V lost 7 bases, J lost 7 bases, and 11 bases lay in between. Here the CDR3 reads CASAGDGNSPLHF. For the CDR3, the DNA is TGTGCTAGTGCCGGGGACGGGAATTCACCCCTCCACTTT.

V usage is TRBV9 and J usage is TRBJ2-1; perhaps TRBD2 as D (5 bases). Trimming shortened V by 0 bases and J by 4 bases, and 8 bases separated the two germline ends. Germline V gene data show CDR1 as SGDLS and CDR2 as YYNGEE. The CDR3 is 14 residues long. Here the CDR3 DNA reads TGTGCCAGCAGCGTAGTCGGGGATTACAATGAGCAGTTCTTC. Its protein product is CASSVVGDYNEQFF.